This TCR beta chain was captured in a study of identical twins. Study conclusions and caveats: Out-of-frame beta chain sequences displayed weaker excess sharing between twins.

This clonotype has at least ten counts. Its target is not known. Germline values: CDR1 MNHEY, CDR2 SVGAGI. The V and J ends lost 5 bases and 2 bases, in that order; junction bases with no gene match: 5. CDR3 length: 15 amino acids. One entry per CDR3 protein, called by TCRdb with MiXCR from the 5' RACE reads. The table lists 200,000 to 250,000 distinct CDR3 sequences, 6.5% of them singletons. The same specimen was also included in a second study, on T cells expressing NK-cell markers. From that paper: Underlying the TCR beta repertoires were sorted CD3+CD56+NKG2C+, CD3+CD56+NKG2C- and CD3+CD56-NKG2C+ T cells.

The material sequenced was CD8+ T cells sorted from blood. This clonotype originated in a woman in her late teens or twenties in good health. V usage is TRBV6-5 and J usage is TRBJ2-3; 9 bases match TRBD1. CDR3 loop: CASSTWTGATDTQYF. The CDR3 DNA follows: TGTGCCAGCAGTACTTGGACAGGGGCCACAGATACGCAGTATTTT.